The 17 T cell receptor beta chains in this list originate from one sample, sequenced in a study of blood T cell repertoires in COVID-19. Data came from immunoSEQ multiplex PCR; TCRdb stores just in-frame clones and leaves some out. This sample yields about 160,000 clones, of which 90% to 95% are seen a single time; roughly 5% belongs to the top ten. Sequenced sample: peripheral blood. These receptors originate from a woman aged 45-65 years with acute or convalescent COVID-19.

The chain recombines TRBV2 with TRBJ2-1; 11 nucleotides align to TRBD2. Germline CDR1 reads SNHLY; CDR2 reads FYNNEI. The ends lost 1 base at V and 10 bases at J; junction bases unmatched: 9. This CDR3 has 16 residues. This CDR3 is CASSEGVLAGAGEQFF. The CDR3 nucleotides are TGTGCCAGCAGTGAAGGGGTACTAGCGGGGGCAGGGGAGCAGTTCTTC.

The chain employs TRBV18 and TRBJ1-5; 7 bases fit TRBD1. The CDR3 loop spans 15 amino acids. Unmatched junction bases numbered 11, after V lost 6 bases and J lost 6 bases. Germline V lookup: CDR1 KGHSH, CDR2 LQKENI. The CDR3 is CASSYNRGDGQPQHF. In DNA, the CDR3 is TGTGCCAGCTCGTACAACAGGGGTGACGGTCAGCCCCAGCATTTT. Using reference TRBV18 and TRBJ1-5 for the parts outside the CDR3, the full variable domain is NAGVMQNPRHLVRRRGQEARLRCSPMKGHSHVYWYRQLPEEGLKFMVYLQKENIIDESGMPKERFSAEFPKEGPSILRIQQVVRGDSAAYFCASSYNRGDGQPQHFGDGTRLSIL.

This clone was detected only once. The chain is built from TRBV6-5 and TRBJ2-1, with a possible D match to TRBD1 (5 bases). Trimming removed 5 bases from V and 1 base from J, with 12 bases in between. The V gene's germline CDR1 is MNHEY and CDR2 SVGAGI. The CDR3 has 15 amino acids. CDR3 protein: CASSTLQVSYNEQFF. The CDR3 DNA is TGTGCCAGCAGTACCTTACAGGTATCCTACAATGAGCAGTTCTTC.

V gene TRBV18 combines with J gene TRBJ1-5, with D hard to call. V was pared by 2 bases and J by 6 bases, with 17 bases between. Germline loops: CDR1 KGHSH, CDR2 LQKENI. The CDR3 extends over 16 amino acids. Written as DNA, the CDR3 is TGTGCCAGCTCACCAAATATGGGCGGGGTAGGTCAGCCCCAGCATTTT. It specifies CASSPNMGGVGQPQHF.

The rearrangement uses TRBV18 and TRBJ1-2; D gene unclear. The ends were cut back, 3 bases at V and 8 bases at J, with 16 bases in the middle. The CDR3 has 14 amino acids. Germline V gives CDR1 KGHSH, CDR2 LQKENI. The CDR3 DNA is TGTGCCAGCTCACCGGGGAGTGGTATTGGGGGCTACACCTTC. This sequence encodes CASSPGSGIGGYTF.

In its sample, this clone was seen once. The chain carries TRBV5-1 and TRBJ2-7; D perhaps matches TRBD2 (5 bases). Trimming left V 0 bases short and J 6 bases short, with 13 bases between. Germline CDR1 and CDR2: SGHRS and YFSETQ. The CDR3 loop spans 14 amino acids. The CDR3 DNA reads TGCGCCAGCAGCTTGGCCCTTCGGGGTGGCGAGCAGTACTTC. This gives the protein CASSLALRGGEQYF.

This clone came up once. The CDR3 DNA is TGTGCCAGCAGCCTCAACCGGCAGGGGGCGCAAAGAAGGGAGCTGTTTTTT. Translation: CASSLNRQGAQRRELFF. V and J are TRBV14 and TRBJ2-2; 8 bases match TRBD1. V lost 4 bases, J lost 9 bases, and 16 bases stayed unmatched. Germline V lookup: CDR1 SGHDN, CDR2 FVKESK. The CDR3 is made up of 17 amino acids.

CDR3 in DNA: TGTGCCAGCAGCCACAGGGACTCTAAAGCTTTCTTT. Translating it yields CASSHRDSKAFF. This chain links TRBV3-1 (or the pseudogene TRBV3-2) with TRBJ1-1, with a tentative D call TRBD1 (5 bases). Germline loops: CDR1 LGHDT, CDR2 YNNKEL (reference sequence). V lost 3 bases to trimming and J lost 9 bases, with 11 bases between them. The CDR3 totals 12 residues.

This chain connects TRBV7-3 to TRBJ2-5, with 7 positions matching TRBD1. Germline values: CDR1 SGHTA, CDR2 FQGTGA. V was clipped by 5 bases and J by 5 bases; unmatched bases: 5. This CDR3 has 13 amino acids. The CDR3 coding sequence is TGTGCCAGCAGCATAGACAGGGAGGAGACCCAGTACTTC. It translates to CASSIDREETQYF.

The V gene is TRBV28, the J gene TRBJ2-7; 9 bases are shared with TRBD1. This CDR3 comprises 16 residues. The germline gives CDR1 MDHEN, CDR2 SYDVKM. Trimming removed 2 bases from V and 5 bases from J; junction bases left unmatched: 10. The CDR3 spells CASSLMAGTGRNEQYF. CDR3 in DNA: TGTGCCAGCAGTTTAATGGCGGGGACAGGGCGGAACGAGCAGTACTTC.

This clone has a single count. V is TRBV5-4 and J is TRBJ1-6; 7 positions agree with TRBD1. The CDR3 contains 15 residues. The germline gives CDR1 SGHNT, CDR2 YYREEE (reference sequence). V dropped 4 bases and J dropped 3; count of bases not matched to a gene: 4. CDR3 nucleotide sequence: TGTGCCAGCAGCACAGGGACAGTCTATAATTCACCCCTCCACTTT. The encoded protein is CASSTGTVYNSPLHF.

Regarding this clone: Other nucleotide sequences in the sample specify the same CDR3. This chain connects TRBV5-1 to TRBJ2-5; D unclear. The V end lost 3 bases, the J end lost 5 bases, and 5 bases lay between the germline ends. Germline-derived CDR1 and CDR2 are SGHRS and YFSETQ. The CDR3 extends over 11 amino acids. This CDR3 is CASSSQETQYF. CDR3 bases: TGCGCCAGCAGCTCCCAGGAGACCCAGTACTTC.

This chain's CDR3 is CASSQQGAREQYF. In nucleotides, the CDR3 is TGCGCCAGCAGCCAACAGGGGGCGCGGGAGCAGTACTTC. The chain has TRBV4-1 and TRBJ2-7, with TRBD1 matching 8 bases. V shed 2 bases, J shed 7 bases, and the junction held 4 bases outside the gene matches. This CDR3 has 13 residues. CDR1 and CDR2 from the germline V gene are MGHRA and YSYEKL.

The V and J genes are TRBV4-1 and TRBJ2-7; weak D call: TRBD1 (5 bases). V lost 1 base and J lost 3, with 10 bases in between. Germline V gene lookup returns CDR1 MGHRA and CDR2 YSYEKL. The CDR3 totals 14 residues. This chain's CDR3 is CASSQVDQGYEQYF. In nucleotides, the CDR3 is TGCGCCAGCAGCCAAGTGGACCAGGGCTACGAGCAGTACTTC.

This chain uses TRBV29-1 with TRBJ2-3; the match to TRBD1 covers 9 bases. With V trimmed by 5 bases and J by 4 bases, 7 bases remained unmatched. In germline, CDR1 is SQVTM, CDR2 ANQGSEA. The CDR3 spans 14 residues. CDR3 coding DNA: TGCAGCGTTCTGGACAGGGGTTTTTCAGATACGCAGTATTTT. As protein: CSVLDRGFSDTQYF.

The V call is TRBV28, the J call TRBJ2-7, with 8 positions matching TRBD1. The CDR3 loop spans 14 amino acids. CDR1 is MDHEN, CDR2 SYDVKM, per germline. J gave up 9 bases and V 5 bases, and 12 bases lay outside the gene matches. CDR3 sequence (DNA): TGTGCCAGCAGTGCACCGGGACAGGCCTTACGGCAGTACTTC. Its protein product is CASSAPGQALRQYF.

This chain joins TRBV20-1 and TRBJ2-5; 8 bases agree with TRBD1. The CDR3 spans 14 residues. V dropped 3 bases and J dropped 3; count of bases not matched to a gene: 6. Germline V gene sequence: CDR1 DFQATT, CDR2 SNEGSKA (reference sequence). The CDR3 nucleotides are TGCAGTGCTAGTATAGACAGGGGTGAAGAGACCCAGTACTTC. It encodes CSASIDRGEETQYF.